This T cell receptor (beta chain) was identified during a study of T cells after yellow fever vaccination (dated by TCRdb to the late 2010s). Background for the entire study: Libraries from fractions with low cell numbers were prepared with the SMART-Seq v4 Ultra Low Input RNA kit. To track T-cell clones before and after primary and booster YFV17D yellow fever vaccination, bulk TCR alpha and beta repertoires were sequenced longitudinally. Two healthy male donors, one aged 18 to 30 and one aged 30 to 39 years, were included in the cohort. Bulk PBMC replicates and cell subsets were isolated from blood drawn at multiple timepoints before and after both primary and secondary immunization.

In the germline V gene (reference sequence), CDR1 corresponds to SSHAT and CDR2 to FNYEAQ. Spanning cysteine to phenylalanine, the CDR3 consists of 15 amino acids. CDR3 DNA only is kept here, 45 bases in frame from base 1. Study-level results and caveats: Because abundant contaminating clonotypes from the bulk population could be contained in FACS-sorted repertoires, computational filtering was required. Compared with the primary T-cell response, the secondary T-cell response was weaker but faster, peaking on day 5 rather than day 15. The study included only two donors, which limits how far the findings can be generalized. A small fraction of clonotypes appeared in both the CD4 and CD8 compartments, likely as a result of convergent recombination. After the booster, most clones that had expanded after primary vaccination were detected again (around 96% of CD4 and more than 80% of CD8), suggesting broad maintenance of memory.

This sample's treatment or condition label indicates: live attenuated yellow fever vaccine strain. Two biological replicates of bulk PBMCs were collected at each blood-draw timepoint. A standard Ficoll-Paque protocol was used to isolate PBMCs from peripheral blood. TriZol was used to extract RNA from bulk PBMCs, CD4 and CD8 fractions, and dextramer-positive and dextramer-negative fractions. This clonotype occurred a few times. This clone's antigen is unknown. One end of the junction varies from germline; a read error may be responsible. This sample was sequenced with an Illumina NovaSeq 6000. TCR cDNA was synthesized by 5'RACE template switching, through which a universal primer site and unique molecular identifiers were introduced. Priming for cDNA synthesis came from both the TCR alpha and TCR beta constant segments. Libraries were amplified in two PCR steps, with sample barcodes and sequencing adapters added in the second step. Sequencing of libraries was performed on Illumina HiSeq 2500 (2x100 bp) or NovaSeq (2x150 bp). From the authors' description of their analysis: Demultiplexing of reads and collapsing into UMI consensus sequences were performed with MIGEC, and V(D)J alignment was carried out with MiXCR. Using edgeR on replicate PBMC samples, clonotypes were called vaccine-responding if FDR was below 0.01 and the log2 fold change was above 5 up to day 15. CD4 or CD8 identity was assigned to each bulk clonotype according to whether the clonotype was present at higher abundance in the sequenced CD4 repertoire or the sequenced CD8 repertoire. The public sequencing data were trimmed at Q25 with fastp and processed into clonotypes with MiXCR by TCRdb, which kept only in-frame beta chains. Merged by CDR3 protein, the rows form single entries marked with the most common genes and DNA. The authors' filters were not applied to this entry. This sample has around 310,000 distinct CDR3 sequences in its table, and approximately 4% of those were observed once. The top ten clones comprise roughly a fifth of the sample.

This TCR was recovered from a man aged 18 to 30 who received the YFV17D yellow fever vaccine. The rearranged segments are TRBV7-7 and TRBJ2-5; a tentative D call is TRBD2 (5 bases match). The material was PBMCs, obtained 15 days after the yellow fever booster vaccination. The bases read TGTGCTAGCAGCTTAGGTACTACCCGCGGGGAGACCCAGTACTTC. It specifies CASSLGTTRGETQYF.